The entry below describes one T cell receptor beta chain. This sample also contains other DNA sequences that code for the same CDR3. This sample stems from a study of T cells in localized non-small cell lung cancer. Using immunoSEQ multiplex PCR, the repertoire was profiled, and TCRdb retains in-frame clones only, with some absent. Of tens of thousands of clones in the sample, 80% to 90% were seen once. V shed 7 bases, J shed 8 bases, and the junction held 9 bases outside the gene matches. The CDR3 sequence is 13 residues long. Per germline, CDR1 MNHEY and CDR2 SMNVEV (reference sequence). The TCR sequence derives from a woman aged 35 to 70 with stage I lung adenocarcinoma. Sequencing used peripheral blood, obtained before any cancer treatment. The chain links TRBV27 to TRBJ1-2, with 8 bases lining up with TRBD1. This chain's CDR3 is CASTLQGAGGYTF. Written as DNA, the CDR3 is TGTGCCAGCACCTTGCAGGGGGCAGGCGGCTACACCTTC.